What follows are 2 T cell receptor beta chains derived from one specimen sequenced in a study of T cells in Graves' hyperthyroidism and ophthalmopathy. It was RNA transcripts that yielded the amplified TCR beta CDR3 regions. HTBI primers drove first-round RT-PCR of the TCR CDR3. Each CDR3 protein is one row after TCRdb ran MiXCR on the multiplex PCR reads. The sample contains hundreds of thousands of distinct CDR3 sequences, 14% of which appear only once. Material: blood. The receptors were gathered from a woman aged 18-30 years with Graves' hyperthyroidism.

In its sample, this clonotype was seen once. This rearrangement joins TRBV12-3 or TRBV12-4 to TRBJ1-2, with D possibly matching TRBD1 (5 bases). The V end was cut by 1 base, the J end by 9 bases, with 12 bases between. The CDR3 has 13 residues. CDR3 sequence (DNA): TGTGCCAGCAGTTTAGGGGACGCGGGCCGCTACACCTTC. It is translated as CASSLGDAGRYTF.

This sequence joins TRBV2 and TRBJ2-7; TRBD2 matches 11 bases. The CDR3 totals 15 residues. Looked up from germline, CDR1 is SNHLY and CDR2 is FYNNEI. After removal of 3 bases from V and 6 bases from J, the junction contained 7 bases not matched to a gene. The CDR3 here is CASSDHLAGGREQYF. DNA for the CDR3: TGTGCCAGCAGTGATCACCTAGCGGGAGGTCGCGAGCAGTACTTC.